This T cell receptor beta chain was identified in a study of blood T cell repertoires in COVID-19. The repertoire was sequenced with immunoSEQ multiplex PCR; TCRdb's copy has only in-frame clones and lacks some. The table lists about 380,000 clones, 87% of them singletons. Participants' reported clinical history set cohort assignment. CDR1 SGHRS and CDR2 YFSETQ come from the germline V gene. V was cut by 0 bases and J by 8 bases, with 9 bases left in between. CDR3 length equals 14 residues. Sequencing input: PBMCs or T cells enriched from blood (not recorded which). The V and J genes are TRBV5-1 and TRBJ1-6, with a possible D match to TRBD1 (5 bases). This TCR was recovered from a young man who had recovered from COVID-19. CDR3 residues: CASSLAREHSPLHF. CDR3 DNA: TGCGCCAGCAGCTTGGCCAGGGAACATTCACCCCTCCACTTT.